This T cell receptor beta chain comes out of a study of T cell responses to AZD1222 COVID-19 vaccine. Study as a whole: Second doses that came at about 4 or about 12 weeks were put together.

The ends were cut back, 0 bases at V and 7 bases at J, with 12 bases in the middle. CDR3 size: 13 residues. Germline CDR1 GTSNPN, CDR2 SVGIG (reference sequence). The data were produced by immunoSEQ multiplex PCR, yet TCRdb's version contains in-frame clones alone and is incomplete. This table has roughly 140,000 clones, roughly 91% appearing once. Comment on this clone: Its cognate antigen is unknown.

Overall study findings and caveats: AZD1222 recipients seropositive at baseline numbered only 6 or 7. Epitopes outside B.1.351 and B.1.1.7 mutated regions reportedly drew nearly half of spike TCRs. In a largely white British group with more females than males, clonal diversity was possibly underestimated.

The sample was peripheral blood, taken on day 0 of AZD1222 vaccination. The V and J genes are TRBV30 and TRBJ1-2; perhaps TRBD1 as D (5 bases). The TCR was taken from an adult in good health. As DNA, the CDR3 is TGTGCCTGGAGTGTACCAGGGTTTGGTGGCTACACCTTC. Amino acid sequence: CAWSVPGFGGYTF.